The 32 T cell receptor beta chains listed next were all sequenced from one sample in a study of T cell responses to AZD1222 COVID-19 vaccine. The assay was immunoSEQ multiplex PCR, and TCRdb's table has in-frame clones only and misses some. The sample contains about 180,000 clones, approximately 86% of which appear only once. Material: peripheral blood, obtained on day 0 of AZD1222 vaccination. The receptor source for this set is an adult in good health.

The chain carries TRBV6-4 and TRBJ1-2, with D unclear. With 4 bases removed from V and 4 bases from J, the gap between germline ends came to 10 bases. CDR1 and CDR2 (germline): MRHNA, SNTAGT. There are 13 residues in the CDR3. The CDR3 is CASSVGSGYGYTF. As DNA, the CDR3 is TGTGCCAGCAGTGTAGGTTCCGGCTATGGCTACACCTTC.

The sample holds one count of this clone. The chain couples TRBV6-6 to TRBJ2-7; tentative D call: TRBD1 (6 bases). The CDR3 is made up of 14 amino acids. Germline V gene sequence: CDR1 MNHNY, CDR2 SVGAGI (reference sequence). The V gene lost 4 bases and the J gene lost 3 bases, with 13 bases spanning the gap. The CDR3 region is CASSFETGYYEQYF. In nucleotides, the CDR3 is TGTGCCAGCAGTTTTGAAACAGGGTACTACGAGCAGTACTTC.

The J gene is TRBJ1-5, the V gene TRBV4-2; D is uncertain. Germline V gene sequence: CDR1 LGHNA, CDR2 YNFKEQ. This CDR3 is 15 amino acids long. V was clipped by 3 bases and J by 0 bases, with 9 bases between them. CDR3 sequence reads: CASSQVAGSNQPQHF. CDR3 DNA: TGTGCCAGCAGCCAGGTTGCGGGTAGCAATCAGCCCCAGCATTTT.

This chain joins TRBV27 and TRBJ1-5, with D possibly matching TRBD1 (6 bases). The V and J ends lost 5 bases and 3 bases respectively, with 14 bases between them. In germline, CDR1 is MNHEY, CDR2 SMNVEV (reference sequence). The CDR3 is 15 amino acids. CDR3 nucleotide sequence: TGTGCCAGCAGTAATATGAGGACAGCCAATCAGCCCCAGCATTTT. Its translation: CASSNMRTANQPQHF.

The rearrangement joins TRBV11-3 to TRBJ2-2; 9 bases map to TRBD1. CDR1 and CDR2 from the germline V gene are SGHNT and YENEEA. V lost 3 bases to trimming and J lost 5 bases; unmatched junction nucleotides: 4. This CDR3 region has 15 residues. The CDR3: CASSFSGQGTGELFF. In DNA, the CDR3 is TGTGCCAGCAGCTTTTCGGGACAGGGTACCGGGGAGCTGTTTTTT.

J is TRBJ2-1 and V is TRBV15, with D perhaps being TRBD1 or TRBD2 (6 bases each). Trimming took off 4 bases at V and 9 bases at J, with 13 bases between the two ends. In germline, CDR1 is LNHNV, CDR2 YYDKDF (reference sequence). This CDR3 is built from 13 residues. Here the CDR3 DNA reads TGTGCCACCAGCATCTCCAGGGGAGGTGAGCAGTTCTTC. Its protein is CATSISRGGEQFF.

This chain links TRBV10-1 with TRBJ2-5, with TRBD1 matching 10 bases. With 6 bases clipped from V and 7 bases from J, the junction kept 11 bases outside the gene matches. The CDR3 has 15 amino acids. Germline CDR1 reads WNHNN; CDR2 reads SYGVQD (reference sequence). As DNA, the CDR3 is TGCGCCAGCAGACACGACAGGGGGCTTATTGGGACCCAGTACTTC. Translating it yields CASRHDRGLIGTQYF.

The chain uses TRBV19 and TRBJ2-5, with 9 positions matching TRBD2. The CDR3 sequence is 16 residues long. The V segment lost 2 bases and the J segment 5 bases; nucleotides outside the gene matches: 9. Germline V gene lookup returns CDR1 LNHDA and CDR2 SQIVND (reference sequence). The CDR3 here is CASSISLASGAETQYF. The CDR3 nucleotides read TGTGCCAGTAGTATAAGCTTGGCTAGCGGGGCGGAGACCCAGTACTTC.

This chain connects TRBV30 to TRBJ1-6; weak D call: TRBD1 (6 bases). This CDR3 is 14 amino acids long. Trimming removed 3 bases from V and 4 bases from J, with 10 bases in between. Looked up from germline, CDR1 is GTSNPN and CDR2 is SVGIG (reference sequence). CDR3 protein: CAWSIRGYNSPLHF. DNA of the CDR3: TGTGCCTGGAGCATTAGGGGGTATAATTCACCCCTCCACTTT.

The chain is built from TRBV6-5 and TRBJ1-2; D gene ambiguous. CDR3 length equals 13 residues. The germline V gene encodes CDR1 MNHEY and CDR2 SVGAGI. Trimming took off 2 bases at V and 1 base at J, with 5 bases between the two ends. The CDR3 nucleotides read TGTGCCAGCAGTTACGCCGGTAACTATGGCTACACCTTC. It specifies CASSYAGNYGYTF.

This clone was observed once. The rearrangement links TRBV12-1 to TRBJ2-2; TRBD2 is taken as the D call from the table, unchecked against the DNA. TRBV12-1 is a recognized pseudogene. The CDR3 consists of 16 residues. Here the CDR3 DNA reads TGTGCCAGCAGCTTTTGTGCGGGGATAGGCACCGGGGAGCTGTTTTTT. Translating gives CASSFCAGIGTGELFF.

The V gene is TRBV7-2, the J gene TRBJ1-1, with D unresolved. Germline V gives CDR1 SGHTA, CDR2 FQGNSA. This CDR3 has 13 residues. With 2 bases removed from V and 7 bases from J, the gap between germline ends came to 11 bases. The CDR3 coding sequence is TGTGCCAGCAGCTTACCGGGTCTCCTTGAAGCTTTCTTT. The encoded protein is CASSLPGLLEAFF.

This sequence joins TRBV14 and TRBJ2-7; D may correspond to TRBD1 or TRBD2 (7 bases each). V lost 0 bases and J lost 5, with 14 bases in between. The CDR3 runs to 15 residues. Germline V gene data show CDR1 as SGHDN and CDR2 as FVKESK. This CDR3 is CASSQDGEGADEQYF. For the CDR3, the DNA is TGTGCCAGCAGCCAAGATGGGGAGGGGGCCGACGAGCAGTACTTC.

V gene TRBV2 combines with J gene TRBJ2-2; D call uncertain. The V end lost 3 bases, the J end lost 7 bases, and 3 bases lay between the germline ends. This CDR3 contains 11 residues. Per the germline V gene, CDR1 is SNHLY and CDR2 is FYNNEI. Here the CDR3 DNA reads TGTGCCAGCAGTGATTACGGGGAGCTGTTTTTT. Translating gives CASSDYGELFF.

The chain carries TRBV9 and TRBJ1-1; a weak D match, TRBD1 (5 bases). The V and J ends lost 0 bases and 5 bases respectively, with 14 bases between them. CDR3 length: 15 residues. Germline V gene data show CDR1 as SGDLS and CDR2 as YYNGEE. CDR3 sequence reads: CASSVDLGGETEAFF. DNA of the CDR3: TGTGCCAGCAGCGTAGACCTTGGGGGGGAGACTGAAGCTTTCTTT.

The genes are TRBV11-2 and TRBJ2-7; D unclear. CDR1 SGHAT and CDR2 FQNNGV come from the germline V gene. The germline V and J ends were trimmed by 5 bases and 1 base, with 9 bases remaining between them. The length of the CDR3 is 13 residues. CDR3 sequence reads: CASSQTGSYEQYF. As DNA, the CDR3 is TGTGCCAGCAGCCAGACTGGGTCCTACGAGCAGTACTTC.

The J gene is TRBJ2-3, the V gene TRBV5-1; perhaps TRBD1 as D (6 bases). V was clipped by 4 bases and J by 5 bases, with 14 bases between them. The CDR3 runs to 14 residues. Germline V gene data show CDR1 as SGHRS and CDR2 as YFSETQ. CDR3 nucleotide sequence: TGCGCCAGCAGCCTCAGGGGAGCTGGAGATACGCAGTATTTT. Translated, it gives CASSLRGAGDTQYF.

The J gene is TRBJ1-5, the V gene TRBV2, with no clear D. There are 13 residues in the CDR3. V was cut by 3 bases and J by 2 bases, with 5 bases left in between. In germline, CDR1 is SNHLY, CDR2 FYNNEI. CDR3 coding DNA: TGTGCCAGCAGTGATCCAGGCAATCAGCCCCAGCATTTT. Its protein product is CASSDPGNQPQHF.

The rearrangement links TRBV6-1 to TRBJ1-1; no clear D. CDR1 and CDR2 (germline): MNHNS, SASEGT. V shed 3 bases and J shed 4 bases, with 12 bases lying between them. The CDR3 is 14 residues long. The CDR3 is CASSETVRPTEAFF. In nucleotides, the CDR3 is TGTGCCAGCAGTGAGACGGTGAGACCCACTGAAGCTTTCTTT.

This clone came up once. DNA for the CDR3: TGTGCCAGCACCGAGTCGCAGGGGAGGGTGACAGATACGCAGTATTTT. Residues: CASTESQGRVTDTQYF. The chain is built from TRBV13 and TRBJ2-3, with D possibly matching TRBD2 (7 bases). V gave up 7 bases and J gave up 3 bases, with 20 bases separating them. This CDR3 is 16 amino acids long. Germline-derived CDR1 and CDR2 are PRHDT and FYEKMQ (reference sequence).

The chain is built from TRBV9 and TRBJ2-1; possible D gene TRBD1, 6 bases. CDR1 is SGDLS, CDR2 YYNGEE, per germline. Trimming left V 3 bases short and J 6 bases short, with 13 bases between. This CDR3 has 14 residues. The CDR3, as DNA: TGTGCCAGCAGCGCGAACAGGGTCGGCAATGAGCAGTTCTTC. It is translated as CASSANRVGNEQFF.

The chain uses TRBV7-2 and TRBJ1-3; D gene uncertain. V was clipped by 3 bases and J by 0 bases, with 9 bases between them. The CDR3 spans 15 residues. CDR1 and CDR2 from the germline V gene are SGHTA and FQGNSA. CDR3 in DNA: TGTGCCAGCAGCTTGGTTTCGTCCTCTGGAAACACCATATATTTT. This codes for CASSLVSSSGNTIYF.

The CDR3 here is CASTVPSKAGTGELFF. The CDR3, as DNA: TGTGCCAGCACCGTCCCGTCCAAGGCGGGTACCGGGGAGCTGTTTTTT. The chain employs TRBV7-3 and TRBJ2-2; D is possibly TRBD2 (5 bases). Looked up from germline, CDR1 is SGHTA and CDR2 is FQGTGA. The CDR3 consists of 16 residues. Trimming removed 7 bases from V and 5 bases from J, with 20 bases in between.

The chain is built from TRBV5-1 and TRBJ1-3; 7 bases are shared with TRBD1. Germline-derived CDR1 and CDR2 are SGHRS and YFSETQ. The trim removed 4 bases at V and 4 bases at J, leaving 5 bases unmatched. The CDR3 totals 14 residues. The CDR3 nucleotides read TGCGCCAGCAGCCGGGACAGTGAGGGAAACACCATATATTTT. Translated, it gives CASSRDSEGNTIYF.

The V call is TRBV7-3, the J call TRBJ2-2, with D tentatively TRBD1 or TRBD2 (6 bases each). Deletions cut 0 bases from V and 3 bases from J, with 8 bases between. Germline V lookup: CDR1 SGHTA, CDR2 FQGTGA. This CDR3 has 15 amino acids. This CDR3 is CASSLTGGDTGELFF. CDR3 DNA sequence: TGTGCCAGCAGCTTAACGGGGGGCGACACCGGGGAGCTGTTTTTT.

The CDR3 nucleotides read TGTGCCAGCAGCTTGGGCGCTGGTCGAACCTACGAGCAGTACTTC. This gives the protein CASSLGAGRTYEQYF. The rearrangement uses TRBV5-4 and TRBJ2-7; no definite D call. V was trimmed by 0 bases and J by 2 bases, leaving 12 bases between them. The CDR3 is 15 amino acids. CDR1 is SGHNT, CDR2 YYREEE, per germline (reference sequence).

The chain's CDR3 is CASSLAAYQETQYF. The DNA of the CDR3 is TGTGCCAGCAGCTTAGCCGCGTACCAAGAGACCCAGTACTTC. V gene TRBV11-2 combines with J gene TRBJ2-5, with D hard to call. Germline CDR1 reads SGHAT; CDR2 reads FQNNGV. The ends were cut back, 1 base at V and 0 bases at J, with 6 bases in the middle. CDR3 length equals 14 residues. The entire variable domain, with the rest obtained from reference TRBV11-2 and TRBJ2-5, is as follows: EAGVAQSPRYKIIEKRQSVAFWCNPISGHATLYWYQQILGQGPKLLIQFQNNGVVDDSQLPKDRFSAERLKGVDSTLKIQPAKLEDSAVYLCASSLAAYQETQYFGPGTRLLVL.

V and J are TRBV28 and TRBJ1-1; 10 bases map to TRBD1. The CDR3 contains 14 residues. In germline, CDR1 is MDHEN, CDR2 SYDVKM. Trimming took 5 bases from V and 5 from J; bases not matched to a gene: 5. DNA for the CDR3: TGTGCCAGCAGTGACAGGGGGCGCTGGACTGAAGCTTTCTTT. This gives the protein CASSDRGRWTEAFF.

The chain recombines TRBV28 with TRBJ1-2; the D gene is possibly TRBD1 (6 bases). CDR3 size: 14 residues. The germline V gene has CDR1 MDHEN and CDR2 SYDVKM. The V gene lost 6 bases and the J gene lost 2 bases, with 13 bases spanning the gap. The CDR3 reads CASRGAGANYGYTF. CDR3 bases: TGTGCCAGCAGAGGGGCGGGGGCGAACTATGGCTACACCTTC.

The rearrangement joins TRBV15 to TRBJ1-1, with D hard to call. V dropped 6 bases and J dropped 1 base, with 18 bases sitting between them. Germline V gene sequence: CDR1 LNHNV, CDR2 YYDKDF (reference sequence). The CDR3 has 16 residues. CDR3 sequence (DNA): TGTGCCACCAGAGAAAGGGATACGCGTCGGAACACTGAAGCTTTCTTT. Amino acids: CATRERDTRRNTEAFF.

CDR3 nucleotides: TGTGCCAGCAGCTATGGACAGGGCAAGACGAACACTGAAGCTTTCTTT. Protein sequence: CASSYGQGKTNTEAFF. This rearrangement joins TRBV7-6 to TRBJ1-1, with 8 bases lining up with TRBD1. The CDR3 extends over 16 amino acids. V was pared by 4 bases and J by 1 base, with 8 bases of the junction left unmatched. In germline, CDR1 is SGHVS, CDR2 FNYEAQ.

The chain uses TRBV27 and TRBJ2-7; the D is unclear. V was pared by 7 bases and J by 3 bases, with 13 bases between. The CDR3 extends over 13 amino acids. Germline V CDR1 and CDR2: MNHEY, SMNVEV (reference sequence). The CDR3: CASMPSPFYEQYF. As DNA, the CDR3 is TGTGCCAGCATGCCCAGCCCTTTCTACGAGCAGTACTTC.